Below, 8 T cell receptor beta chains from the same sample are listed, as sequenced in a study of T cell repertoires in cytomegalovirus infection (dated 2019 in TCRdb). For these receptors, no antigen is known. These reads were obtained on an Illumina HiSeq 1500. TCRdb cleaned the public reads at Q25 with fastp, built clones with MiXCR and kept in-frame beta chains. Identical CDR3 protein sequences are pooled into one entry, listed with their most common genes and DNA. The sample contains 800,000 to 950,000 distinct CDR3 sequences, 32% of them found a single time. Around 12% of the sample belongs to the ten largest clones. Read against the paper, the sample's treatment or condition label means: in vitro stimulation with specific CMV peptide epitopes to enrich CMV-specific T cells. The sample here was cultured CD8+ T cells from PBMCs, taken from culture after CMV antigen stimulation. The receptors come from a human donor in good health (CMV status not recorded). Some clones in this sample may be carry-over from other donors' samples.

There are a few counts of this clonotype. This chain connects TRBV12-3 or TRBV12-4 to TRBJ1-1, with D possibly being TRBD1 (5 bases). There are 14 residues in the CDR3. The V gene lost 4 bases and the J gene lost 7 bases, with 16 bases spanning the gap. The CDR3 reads CASSWGTSRGEAFF. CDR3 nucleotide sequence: TGTGCCAGCAGTTGGGGGACCTCAAGGGGTGAAGCTTTCTTT.

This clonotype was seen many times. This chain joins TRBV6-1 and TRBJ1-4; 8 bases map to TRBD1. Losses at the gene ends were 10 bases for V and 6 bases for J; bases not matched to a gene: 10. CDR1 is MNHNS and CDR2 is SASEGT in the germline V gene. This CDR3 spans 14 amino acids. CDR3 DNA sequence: TGTGCCACCGACGACAGGGGTTTATATGAAAAACTGTTTTTT. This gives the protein CATDDRGLYEKLFF.

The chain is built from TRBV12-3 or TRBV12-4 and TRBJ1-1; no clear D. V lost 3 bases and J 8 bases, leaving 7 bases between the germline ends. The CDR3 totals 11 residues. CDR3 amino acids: CASSLRQEAFF. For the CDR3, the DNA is TGTGCCAGCAGTTTGAGGCAAGAAGCTTTCTTT.

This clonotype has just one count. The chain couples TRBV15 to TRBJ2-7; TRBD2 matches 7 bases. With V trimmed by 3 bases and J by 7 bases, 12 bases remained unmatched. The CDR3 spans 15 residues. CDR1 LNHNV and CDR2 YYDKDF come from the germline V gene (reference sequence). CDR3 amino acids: CATSRTLAITMEQYF. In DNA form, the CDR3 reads TGTGCCACCAGCAGGACACTAGCGATCACTATGGAGCAGTACTTC.

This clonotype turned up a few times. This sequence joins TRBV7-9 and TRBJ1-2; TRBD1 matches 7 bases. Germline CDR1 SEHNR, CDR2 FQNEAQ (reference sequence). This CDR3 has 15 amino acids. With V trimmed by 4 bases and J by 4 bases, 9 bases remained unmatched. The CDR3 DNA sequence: TGTGCCAGCAGCTCCAGGGGGTTCGAGTTCTATGGCTACACCTTC. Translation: CASSSRGFEFYGYTF.

The CDR3 DNA follows: TGTGCCAGCAGCCCATCACATCGGGGTTCCTATGGCTACACCTTC. It is translated as CASSPSHRGSYGYTF. The gene calls are TRBV7-2 and TRBJ1-2, with unresolved D. Trimming left V 5 bases short and J 4 bases short, with 17 bases between. The CDR3 loop spans 15 amino acids. From germline, CDR1 is SGHTA and CDR2 FQGNSA.

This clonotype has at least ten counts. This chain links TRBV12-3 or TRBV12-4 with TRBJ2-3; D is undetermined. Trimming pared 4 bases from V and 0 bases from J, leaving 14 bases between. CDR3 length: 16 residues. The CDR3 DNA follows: TGTGCCAGCAGTTCCTTTAAAACACCTAGCACAGATACGCAGTATTTT. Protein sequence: CASSSFKTPSTDTQYF.

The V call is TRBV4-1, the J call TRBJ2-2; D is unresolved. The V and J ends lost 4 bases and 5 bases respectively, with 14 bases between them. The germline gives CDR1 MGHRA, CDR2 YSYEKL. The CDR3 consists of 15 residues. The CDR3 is CASSPRTTVTGELFF. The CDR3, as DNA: TGCGCCAGCAGCCCGAGAACGACGGTTACCGGGGAGCTGTTTTTT.